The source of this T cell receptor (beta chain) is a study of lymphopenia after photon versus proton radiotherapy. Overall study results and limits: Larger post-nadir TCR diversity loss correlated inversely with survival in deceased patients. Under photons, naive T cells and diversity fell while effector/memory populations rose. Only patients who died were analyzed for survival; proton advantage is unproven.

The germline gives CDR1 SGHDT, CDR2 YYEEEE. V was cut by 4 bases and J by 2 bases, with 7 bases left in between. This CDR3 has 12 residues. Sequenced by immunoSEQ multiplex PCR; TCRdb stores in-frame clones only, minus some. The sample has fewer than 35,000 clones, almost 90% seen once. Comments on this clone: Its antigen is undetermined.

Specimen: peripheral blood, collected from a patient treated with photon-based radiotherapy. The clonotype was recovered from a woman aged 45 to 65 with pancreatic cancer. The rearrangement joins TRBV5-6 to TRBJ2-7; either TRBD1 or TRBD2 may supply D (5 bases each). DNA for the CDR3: TGTGCCAGCAGCCGAGGGGCCTACGAGCAGTACTTC. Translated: CASSRGAYEQYF.